These 2 T cell receptor beta chains were sequenced from one sample in a study of CD8+CD57+ T cells in acquired aplastic anemia. The use of genomic DNA as template underpinned the TCR beta VDJ and CDR3 profiling. TCRdb itself ran the reads through MiXCR, one entry per CDR3 protein. The table shows under 150,000 distinct CDR3 sequences, with 40% occurring only once. Patients chosen for sequencing had shown CD8+CD57+ cell expansion by flow cytometry. The specimen was sorted CD4+, CD8+, or CD8+CD57+ T cells (not recorded which) from PBMCs. The receptors were sampled from a human donor with aplastic anemia.

This clonotype was detected ten times or more. This sequence joins TRBV5-1 and TRBJ2-7, with D unresolved. In germline, CDR1 is SGHRS, CDR2 YFSETQ. V shed 4 bases and J shed 4 bases, with 18 bases lying between them. This CDR3 contains 15 residues. The CDR3 nucleotides are TGCGCCAGCAGCCCAAGGACGGAACGTACGTACGAGCAGTACTTC. It is translated as CASSPRTERTYEQYF.

This clonotype came up a few times. This sequence joins TRBV4-3 and TRBJ1-2, with D tentatively TRBD1 (6 bases). Germline assignment: CDR1 LGHNA and CDR2 YSLEER. V shed 0 bases and J shed 4 bases, with 12 bases lying between them. The CDR3 contains 15 residues. The CDR3 region is CASSQEGRGSYGYTF. CDR3 DNA: TGCGCCAGCAGCCAAGAAGGAAGGGGGAGCTATGGCTACACCTTC.